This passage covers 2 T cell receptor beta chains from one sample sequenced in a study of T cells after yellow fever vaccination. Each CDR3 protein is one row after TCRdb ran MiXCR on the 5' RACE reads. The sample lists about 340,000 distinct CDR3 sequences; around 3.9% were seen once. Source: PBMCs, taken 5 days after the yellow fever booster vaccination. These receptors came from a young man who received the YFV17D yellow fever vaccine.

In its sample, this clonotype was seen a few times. The CDR3, as DNA: TGTGCCAGTAGCCTGAAGACACACTCCTACGAGCAGTACTTC. Its protein product is CASSLKTHSYEQYF. J is TRBJ2-7 and V is TRBV19; D not resolved. V was shortened by 6 bases and J by 0 bases, with 12 bases between the two germline ends. Germline CDR1 is LNHDA and CDR2 is SQIVND (reference sequence). The CDR3 consists of 14 residues.

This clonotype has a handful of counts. In DNA form, the CDR3 reads TGTGCCAGCAGGGGACCGGGGGGACTGAACACTGAAGCTTTCTTT. Protein: CASRGPGGLNTEAFF. The V gene is TRBV28, the J gene TRBJ1-1; D might be TRBD1 (5 bases). Germline V CDR1 and CDR2: MDHEN, SYDVKM. Trimming removed 6 bases at V and 0 bases at J, with 14 bases between. This CDR3 has 15 amino acids.